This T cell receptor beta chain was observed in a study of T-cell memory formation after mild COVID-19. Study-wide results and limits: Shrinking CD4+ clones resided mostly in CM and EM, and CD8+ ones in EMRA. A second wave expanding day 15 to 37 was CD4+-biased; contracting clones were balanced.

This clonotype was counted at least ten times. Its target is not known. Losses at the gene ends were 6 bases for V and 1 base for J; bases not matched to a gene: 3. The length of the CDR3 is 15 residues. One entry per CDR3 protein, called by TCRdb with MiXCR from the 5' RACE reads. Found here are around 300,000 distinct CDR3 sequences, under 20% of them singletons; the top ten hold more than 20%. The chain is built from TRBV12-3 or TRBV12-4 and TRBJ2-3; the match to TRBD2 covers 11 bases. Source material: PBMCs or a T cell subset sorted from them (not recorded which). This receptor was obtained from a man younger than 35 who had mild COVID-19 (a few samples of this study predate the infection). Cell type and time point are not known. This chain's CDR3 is CASSRGLAGTDTQYF. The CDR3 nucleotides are TGTGCCAGCAGCCGGGGACTAGCGGGCACAGATACGCAGTATTTT.